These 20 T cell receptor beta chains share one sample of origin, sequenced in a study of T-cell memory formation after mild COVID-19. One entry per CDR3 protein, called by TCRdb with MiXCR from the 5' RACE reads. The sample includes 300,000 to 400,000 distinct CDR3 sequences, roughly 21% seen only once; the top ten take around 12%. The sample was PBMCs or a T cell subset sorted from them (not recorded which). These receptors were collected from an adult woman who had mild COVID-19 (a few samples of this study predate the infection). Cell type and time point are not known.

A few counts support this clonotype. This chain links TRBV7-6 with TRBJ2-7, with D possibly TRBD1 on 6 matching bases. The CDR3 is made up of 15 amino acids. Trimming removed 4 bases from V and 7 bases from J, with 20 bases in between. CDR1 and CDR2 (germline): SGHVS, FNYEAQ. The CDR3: CASSSRDIRAWEQYF. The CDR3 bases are TGTGCCAGCAGCTCCCGGGACATAAGAGCGTGGGAGCAGTACTTC.

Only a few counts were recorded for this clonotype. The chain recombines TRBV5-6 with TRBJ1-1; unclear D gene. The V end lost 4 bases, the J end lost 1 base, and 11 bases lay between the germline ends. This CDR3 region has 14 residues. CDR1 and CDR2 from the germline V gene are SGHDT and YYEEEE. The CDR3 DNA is TGTGCCAGCAGCGCCGACACCTCGAACACTGAAGCTTTCTTT. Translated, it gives CASSADTSNTEAFF.

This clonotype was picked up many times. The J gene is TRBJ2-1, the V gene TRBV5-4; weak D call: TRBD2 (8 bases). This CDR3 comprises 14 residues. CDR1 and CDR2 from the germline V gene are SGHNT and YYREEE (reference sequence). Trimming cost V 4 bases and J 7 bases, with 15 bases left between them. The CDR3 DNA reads TGTGCCAGCAGCCGGGAGGGGGCCGGAAATGAGCAGTTCTTC. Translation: CASSREGAGNEQFF.

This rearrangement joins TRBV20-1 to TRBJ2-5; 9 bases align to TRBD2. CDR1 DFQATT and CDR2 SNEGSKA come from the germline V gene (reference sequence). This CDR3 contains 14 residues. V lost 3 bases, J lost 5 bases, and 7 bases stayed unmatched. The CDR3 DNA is TGCAGTGCTAGGTCGCTAGCGGGGTGGGAGACCCAGTACTTC. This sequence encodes CSARSLAGWETQYF.

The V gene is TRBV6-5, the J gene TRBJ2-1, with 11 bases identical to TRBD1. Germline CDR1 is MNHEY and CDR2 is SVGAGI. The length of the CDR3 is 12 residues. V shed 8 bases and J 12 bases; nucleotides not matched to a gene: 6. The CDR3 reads CASRRGQGVQFF. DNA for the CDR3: TGTGCCAGCCGGCGGGGACAGGGGGTGCAGTTCTTC.

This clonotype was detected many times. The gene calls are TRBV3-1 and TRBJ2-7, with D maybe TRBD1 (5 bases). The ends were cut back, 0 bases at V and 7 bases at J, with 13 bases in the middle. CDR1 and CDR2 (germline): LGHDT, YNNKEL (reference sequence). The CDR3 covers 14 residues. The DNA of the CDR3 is TGTGCCAGCAGCCAAGATGAAGCAGGGCGGGAGCAGTACTTC. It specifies CASSQDEAGREQYF.

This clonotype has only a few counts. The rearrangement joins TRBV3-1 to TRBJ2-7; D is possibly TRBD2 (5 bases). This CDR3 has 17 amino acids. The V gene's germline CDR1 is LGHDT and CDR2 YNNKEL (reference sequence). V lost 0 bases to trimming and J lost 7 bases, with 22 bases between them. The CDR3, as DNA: TGTGCCAGCAGCCAAGACCCGATGGTGTACAGCCGAGGGGAGCAGTACTTC. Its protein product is CASSQDPMVYSRGEQYF.

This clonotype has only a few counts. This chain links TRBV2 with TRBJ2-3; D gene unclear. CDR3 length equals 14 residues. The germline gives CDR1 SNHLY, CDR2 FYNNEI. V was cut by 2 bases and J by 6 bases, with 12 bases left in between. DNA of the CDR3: TGTGCCAGCAGTGAAATCCCCAGGACGGATACGCAGTATTTT. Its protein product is CASSEIPRTDTQYF. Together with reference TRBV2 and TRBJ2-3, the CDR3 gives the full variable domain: EPEVTQTPSHQVTQMGQEVILRCVPISNHLYFYWYRQILGQKVEFLVSFYNNEISEKSEIFDDQFSVERPDGSNFTLKIRSTKLEDSAMYFCASSEIPRTDTQYFGPGTRLTVL.

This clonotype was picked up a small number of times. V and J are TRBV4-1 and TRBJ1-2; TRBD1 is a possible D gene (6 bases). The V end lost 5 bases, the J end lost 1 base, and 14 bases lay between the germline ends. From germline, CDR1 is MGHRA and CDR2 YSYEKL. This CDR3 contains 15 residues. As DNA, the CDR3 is TGCGCCAGCAGCGTGGGAGACAGGTATAACTATGGCTACACCTTC. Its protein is CASSVGDRYNYGYTF.

The CDR3 sequence is CASSWTSGHNEQFF. CDR3 nucleotide sequence: TGCGCCAGCAGCTGGACTAGCGGACACAATGAGCAGTTCTTC. The chain recombines TRBV5-1 with TRBJ2-1; 10 positions match TRBD2. V lost 3 bases, J lost 5 bases, and 2 bases stayed unmatched. The CDR3 is 14 amino acids. Germline lookup yields CDR1 SGHRS and CDR2 YFSETQ.

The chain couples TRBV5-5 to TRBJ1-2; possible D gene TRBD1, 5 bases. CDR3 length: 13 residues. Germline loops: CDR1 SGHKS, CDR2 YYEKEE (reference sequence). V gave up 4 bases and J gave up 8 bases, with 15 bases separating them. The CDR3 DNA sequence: TGTGCCAGCAGCCCCCGGGACCCCGGAGGCTACACCTTC. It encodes CASSPRDPGGYTF.

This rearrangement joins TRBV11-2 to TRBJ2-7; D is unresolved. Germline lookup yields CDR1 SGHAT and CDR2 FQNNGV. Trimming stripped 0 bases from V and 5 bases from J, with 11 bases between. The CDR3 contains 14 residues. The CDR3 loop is CASSLEQNGHEQYF. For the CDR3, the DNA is TGTGCCAGCAGCTTAGAGCAGAACGGCCACGAGCAGTACTTC.

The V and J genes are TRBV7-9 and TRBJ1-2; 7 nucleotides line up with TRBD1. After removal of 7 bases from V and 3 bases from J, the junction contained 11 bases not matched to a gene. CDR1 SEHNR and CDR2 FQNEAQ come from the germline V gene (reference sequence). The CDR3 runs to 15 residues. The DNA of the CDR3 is TGTGCCAGCACCAGAACAGGGGAGTTGGACTATGGCTACACCTTC. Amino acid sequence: CASTRTGELDYGYTF.

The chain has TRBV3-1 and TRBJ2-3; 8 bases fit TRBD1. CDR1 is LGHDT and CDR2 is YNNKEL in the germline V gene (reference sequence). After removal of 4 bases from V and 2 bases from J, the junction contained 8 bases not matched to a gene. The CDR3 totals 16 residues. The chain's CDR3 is CASSPEQGGYTDTQYF. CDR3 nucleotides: TGTGCCAGCAGCCCTGAACAGGGGGGTTACACAGATACGCAGTATTTT.

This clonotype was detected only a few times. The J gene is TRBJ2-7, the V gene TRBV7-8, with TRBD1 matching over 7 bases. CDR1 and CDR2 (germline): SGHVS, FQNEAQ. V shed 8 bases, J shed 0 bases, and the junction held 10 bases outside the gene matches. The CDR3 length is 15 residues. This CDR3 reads CASGHDRVGSYEQYF. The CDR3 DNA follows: TGTGCCAGCGGACATGACAGGGTTGGCTCCTACGAGCAGTACTTC.

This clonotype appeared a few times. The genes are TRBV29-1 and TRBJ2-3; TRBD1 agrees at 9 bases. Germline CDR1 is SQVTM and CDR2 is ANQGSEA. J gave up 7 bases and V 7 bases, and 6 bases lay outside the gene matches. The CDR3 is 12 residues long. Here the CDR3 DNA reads TGCAGCGGCCAACAGGGGGCAAATACGCAGTATTTT. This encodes CSGQQGANTQYF.

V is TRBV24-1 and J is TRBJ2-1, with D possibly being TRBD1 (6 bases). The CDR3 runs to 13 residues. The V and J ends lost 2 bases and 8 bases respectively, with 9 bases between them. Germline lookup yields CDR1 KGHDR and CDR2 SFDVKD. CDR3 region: CATSDYQGHEQFF. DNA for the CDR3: TGTGCCACCAGTGATTATCAGGGGCATGAGCAGTTCTTC.

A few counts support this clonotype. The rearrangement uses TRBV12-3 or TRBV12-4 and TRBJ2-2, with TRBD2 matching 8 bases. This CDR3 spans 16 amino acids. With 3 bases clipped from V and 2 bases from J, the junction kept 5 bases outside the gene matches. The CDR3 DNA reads TGTGCCAGCAGTTTCGCGACTAGCGTAAACACCGGGGAGCTGTTTTTT. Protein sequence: CASSFATSVNTGELFF.

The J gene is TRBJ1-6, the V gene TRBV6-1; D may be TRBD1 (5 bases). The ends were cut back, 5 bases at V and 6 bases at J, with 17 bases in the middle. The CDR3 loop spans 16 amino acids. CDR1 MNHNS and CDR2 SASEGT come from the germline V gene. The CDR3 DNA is TGTGCCAGCAGTTCACCCCGGGGACGGGTTAATTCACCCCTCCACTTT. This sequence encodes CASSSPRGRVNSPLHF.

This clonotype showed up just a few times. The CDR3 region has the DNA TGTGCCCGTGAATCCCTCGGGGGAACGGCAGATACGCAGTATTTT. It translates to CARESLGGTADTQYF. V gene TRBV7-9 combines with J gene TRBJ2-3, with D maybe TRBD2 (6 bases). The germline CDR1 and CDR2 sequences are SEHNR and FQNEAQ (reference sequence). Trimming shortened V by 11 bases and J by 4 bases, and 22 bases separated the two germline ends. CDR3 length: 15 amino acids.